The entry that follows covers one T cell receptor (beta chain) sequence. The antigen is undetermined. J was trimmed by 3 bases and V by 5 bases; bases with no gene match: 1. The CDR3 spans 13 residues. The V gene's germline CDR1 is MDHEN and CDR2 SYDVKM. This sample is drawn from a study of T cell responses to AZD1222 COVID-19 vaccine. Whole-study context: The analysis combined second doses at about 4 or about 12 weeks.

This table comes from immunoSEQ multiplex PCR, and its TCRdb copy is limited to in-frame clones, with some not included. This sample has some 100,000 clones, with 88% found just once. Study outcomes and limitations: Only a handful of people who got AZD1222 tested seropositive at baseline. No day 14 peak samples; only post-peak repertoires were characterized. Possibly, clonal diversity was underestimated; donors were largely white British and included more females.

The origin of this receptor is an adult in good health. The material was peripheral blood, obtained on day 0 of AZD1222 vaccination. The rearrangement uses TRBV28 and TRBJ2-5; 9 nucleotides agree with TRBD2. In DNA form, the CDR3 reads TGTGCCAGCAGTGTAGCGGGAGAAGAGACCCAGTACTTC. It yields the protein CASSVAGEETQYF.